This T cell receptor beta chain appears in the sequencing data of a study of blood T cell repertoires in COVID-19. Study as a whole: The samples span acute and convalescent COVID-19 from the United States, Italy and Spain. PBMCs, B-cell-depleted T cells, or T cells provided the cDNA or gDNA that made up the material.

Original methodology: Amplification of reference gene primers provided the estimated nucleated cell counts. The protocol was immunoSEQ multiplex PCR, while the TCRdb copy is restricted to in-frame clones and leaves out a portion. The DNA gave D and trimming, while V, J and clone size come from that table. The sample has some 74,000 clones; approximately 80% are singletons. Germline trimming cut 4 bases from V and 0 bases from J; bases unmatched to any gene: 5. The CDR3 totals 17 residues. The germline CDR1 and CDR2 sequences are LGHNA and YSLEER. The sequence was collected from a human donor in a cohort sampled during active COVID-19. Sample: peripheral blood. The chain links TRBV4-3 to TRBJ2-6; 8 nucleotides match TRBD1. Written as DNA, the CDR3 is TGCGCCAGCAGCCCCCGGGACAGGAGCTCTGGGGCCAACGTCCTGACTTTC. Translation gives CASSPRDRSSGANVLTF.